The present T cell receptor beta chain was sequenced within a study of T-cell reconstitution after alpha-beta-depleted transplantation in children (TCRdb year 2016). Some background on the complete study: The study quantitatively tracked T-cell immune reconstitution after TCRalphabeta/CD19-depleted allogeneic hematopoietic cell transplantation in children using TCR repertoire profiling.

The library was produced with PCR. Data came from an Illumina HiSeq 2500. TCR library preparation used molecular barcoding, with unique molecular identifiers applied to normalize quantification of the TCRbeta repertoire. TCRdb handled the public reads itself, with Q25 trimming in fastp and clone calling in MiXCR, and kept productive beta chains. Entries are consolidated by CDR3 protein sequence, retaining the most common genes and DNA. A total of around 370,000 distinct CDR3 sequences appear in this sample, 10% of them only once. The ten largest account for about 2.3% of the sample. Based on the germline V gene, the CDR1 and CDR2 sequences are KGHSH and LQKENI. CDR3 length: 16 amino acids, cysteine to phenylalanine. The sequence is cut down to CDR3 DNA, 48 bases in frame from base 1. V is cut by 2 bases and J by 3 bases, and the space between the germline ends is 17 bases. A few counts support this clonotype. Its antigen is currently not known. No much larger clonotype is one base removed from it; base qualities were not supplied.

This TCR was recovered from a human donor who donated a stem cell graft to a child with acute lymphoblastic leukemia. The specimen comprised PBMCs from the stem cell graft donor, sampled from the stem cell graft. Recombination linked TRBV18 to TRBJ2-7, with no D gene named confidently. This receptor has the CDR3 CASSPGSADHYYEQYF. In nucleotide form, the sequence is TGTGCCAGCTCACCAGGCTCAGCCGATCACTACTACGAGCAGTACTTC.